This record concerns one T cell receptor beta chain sequence. The antigen this receptor binds is unknown. These data originate in a study of CXCR3-negative and CXCR3-positive naive CD8 T cells (dated by TCRdb to about 2019). Study-wide context: In total, 130 million to 150 million TRB reads were obtained, or roughly 1.5 +/- 0.3 million reads per library. Naive subsets from a handful of donors and memory cells from 3 donors were included in the TRBV-TRBJ cluster analysis. The diversity and physicochemical repertoire analyses included 11 donors pooled from two independent experiments. The research as a whole found: TRBV-TRBJ usage was similar between naive CXCR3-negative and CXCR3-positive cells from the same donor, while memory cells showed distinct patterns. Because CXCR3 expression was partially decreased after cryopreservation, freshly isolated PBMCs were used for most assays. TRB CDR3s from CXCR3-positive naive cells showed higher hydrophobicity (lower Kidera factor 4), lower energy, and higher strength and volume indices than CXCR3-negative naive cells. Because surface CD5, which is linked to self-reactivity in mice, was comparable between the naive subsets, TCR interaction strength was also inferred from TRB CDR3 physicochemical properties. Repertoire diversity was comparably high in both naive subsets but much lower in memory CD8+ T cells.

Each CD8+ T cell subset was flow-sorted in triplicate, with fewer than 350,000 cells per subset placed directly into RLT lysis buffer. To keep memory contaminants out, a stringent definition of naive CD8+ T cells was applied: CD45RO-CCR7+CD27+CD95-. Standard density gradient centrifugation was used to isolate peripheral blood mononuclear cells from buffy coats. Naive CXCR3-negative and CXCR3-positive CD8+ T cells were flow-sorted using a FACSAria III. Total RNA was extracted from sorted cells with an RNeasy Mini Kit. CDR1 and CDR2, looked up from the germline V gene, are SGHRS and YFSETQ. The CDR3 runs 15 residues from the cysteine to the phenylalanine. No DNA sequence is on record. Sequenced on a NextSeq 550. The Human TCR Profiling Kit (MiLaboratory) was used to prepare UMI-labeled 5' RACE TRB cDNA libraries. cDNA synthesis used the entire amount of extracted RNA, and PCR amplification then used the entire amount of cDNA produced. The libraries were made side by side, with each library going through the same number of PCR cycles. The authors processed their data as follows. With a minimum of two reads required per UMI, MIGEC and MiXCR pulled out about 52,000 +/- 9,100 unique UMI-labeled TRB cDNA molecules from each library. On average, around 40,000 +/- 10,000 functional in-frame TRB CDR3 nucleotide clonotypes lacking stop codons were found per library. After downsampling to 5000 UMI-labeled TRB molecules per sample, diversity metrics, including normalized Shannon-Wiener and Chao1, were computed in VDJtools. For the central five CDR3 residues, VDJtools calculated physicochemical properties weighted by clonotype size, namely interaction energy, strength, volume and Kidera factor 4. The reads, reprocessed by TCRdb, yield one row per CDR3 protein sequence and no DNA. These V and J calls are TCRdb output, not the study's own analysis. In this sample's table one finds 130,000 to 150,000 distinct CDR3 sequences. The top ten constitute approximately 0.28% of the sample.

The chain is made from TRBV5-1 and TRBJ2-1; the TCRdb D gene call, TRBD1, has no DNA to confirm it. Sample: naive CXCR3+ CD8+ T cells from blood. The sample's cell subset or site, from its label and the paper: CD45RO-CCR7+CD27+CD95- naive CD8+ T cells expressing CXCR3 (TNR3+). The origin of this receptor is a human donor in good health. Some clones in this sample may be carry-over from other donors' samples. The CDR3 protein sequence reads: CASYRGQSSYNEQFF.